The text below deals with one TCR beta chain. The target antigen is unknown. The data were produced by immunoSEQ multiplex PCR, yet TCRdb's version contains in-frame clones alone and is incomplete. The top ten clones hold 0.7% to 0.9% of a sample with about 64,000 clones, 70% to 90% of them seen once. These data originate in a study of OX40 agonist ivuxolimab in advanced cancers. Study details: Subjects had a mean age of around 63 years, with a range of 23 to 79; less than 90% were male.

CDR3 length: 12 amino acids. The germline CDR1 and CDR2 sequences are MDHEN and SYDVKM. V was pared by 11 bases and J by 5 bases, with 12 bases between. General study points: The antigen specificity of the peripheral T cells (those that were expanded) was not determined. Fewer expanded clones were found on average in CD4+ than in CD8+ T cells.

The sequence was obtained from an adult with an advanced solid tumor such as melanoma, head and neck, liver or kidney cancer. The V call is TRBV28, the J call TRBJ2-2, with D perhaps matching TRBD1 or TRBD2 (5 bases each). The sequencing used CD4+ or CD8+ T cells sorted from blood, collected in a trial of the OX40 agonist ivuxolimab. DNA for the CDR3: TGTGCCTCCCGTTGGGGGACCGGGGAGCTGTTTTTT. Residues: CASRWGTGELFF.